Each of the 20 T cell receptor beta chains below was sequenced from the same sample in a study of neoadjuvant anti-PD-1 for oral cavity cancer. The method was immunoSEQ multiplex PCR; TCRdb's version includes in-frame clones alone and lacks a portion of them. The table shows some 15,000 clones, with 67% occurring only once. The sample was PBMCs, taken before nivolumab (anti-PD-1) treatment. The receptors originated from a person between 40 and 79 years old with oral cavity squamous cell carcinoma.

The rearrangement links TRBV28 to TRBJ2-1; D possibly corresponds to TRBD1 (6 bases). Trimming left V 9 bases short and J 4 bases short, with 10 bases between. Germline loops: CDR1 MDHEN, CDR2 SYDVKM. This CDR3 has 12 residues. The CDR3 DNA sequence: TGTGCCAGTAACAGGGAATACAATGAGCAGTTCTTC. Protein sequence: CASNREYNEQFF.

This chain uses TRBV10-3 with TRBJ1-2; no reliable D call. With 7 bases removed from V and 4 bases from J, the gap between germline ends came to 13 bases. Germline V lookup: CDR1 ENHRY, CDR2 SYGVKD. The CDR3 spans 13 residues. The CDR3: CAINPGSGYGYTF. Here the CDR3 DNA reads TGTGCCATCAACCCCGGTTCTGGCTATGGCTACACCTTC.

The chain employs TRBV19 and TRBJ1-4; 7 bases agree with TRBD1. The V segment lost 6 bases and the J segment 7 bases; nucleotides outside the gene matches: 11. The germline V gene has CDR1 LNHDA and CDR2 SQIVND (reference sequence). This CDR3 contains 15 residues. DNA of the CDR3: TGTGCCAGTAGCGACCGCCCAGGGGGTCGTGAAAAACTGTTTTTT. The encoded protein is CASSDRPGGREKLFF.

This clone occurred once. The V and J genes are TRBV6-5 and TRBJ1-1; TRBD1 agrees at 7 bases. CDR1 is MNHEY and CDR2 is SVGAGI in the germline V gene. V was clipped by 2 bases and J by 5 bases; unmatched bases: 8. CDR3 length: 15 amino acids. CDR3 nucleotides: TGTGCCAGCAGTTACCCCACAGGGGTAGGAACTGAAGCTTTCTTT. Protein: CASSYPTGVGTEAFF.

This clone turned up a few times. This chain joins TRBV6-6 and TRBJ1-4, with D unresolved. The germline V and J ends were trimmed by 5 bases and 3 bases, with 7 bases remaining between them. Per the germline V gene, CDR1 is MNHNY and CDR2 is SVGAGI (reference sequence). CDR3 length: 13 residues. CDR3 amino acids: CASSRSSNEKLFF. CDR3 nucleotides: TGTGCCAGCAGTCGAAGCTCTAATGAAAAACTGTTTTTT.

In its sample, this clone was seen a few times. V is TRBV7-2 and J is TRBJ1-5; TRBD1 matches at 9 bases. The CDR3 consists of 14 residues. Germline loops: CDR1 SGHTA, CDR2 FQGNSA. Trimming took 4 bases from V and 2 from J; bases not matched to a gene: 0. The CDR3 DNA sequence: TGTGCCAGCAGCTGGACAGGGGGCAATCAGCCCCAGCATTTT. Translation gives CASSWTGGNQPQHF.

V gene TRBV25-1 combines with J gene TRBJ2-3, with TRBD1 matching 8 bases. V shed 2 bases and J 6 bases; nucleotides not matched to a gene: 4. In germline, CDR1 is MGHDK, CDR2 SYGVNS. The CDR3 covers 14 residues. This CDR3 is CASSEQGATDTQYF. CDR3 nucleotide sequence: TGTGCCAGCAGTGAACAGGGGGCTACGGATACGCAGTATTTT.

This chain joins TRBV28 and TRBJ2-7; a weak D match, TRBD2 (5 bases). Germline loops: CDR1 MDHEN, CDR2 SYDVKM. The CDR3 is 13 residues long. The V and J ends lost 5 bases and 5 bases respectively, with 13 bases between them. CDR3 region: CASSPLSGNEQYF. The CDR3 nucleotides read TGTGCCAGCAGTCCCCTCTCGGGGAACGAGCAGTACTTC.

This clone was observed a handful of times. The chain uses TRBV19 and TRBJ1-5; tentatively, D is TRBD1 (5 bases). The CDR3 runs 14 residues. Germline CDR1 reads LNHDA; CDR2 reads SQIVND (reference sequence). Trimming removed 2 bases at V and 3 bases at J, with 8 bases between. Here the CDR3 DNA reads TGTGCCAGTAGTATAAAGGGGTACAATCAGCCCCAGCATTTT. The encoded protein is CASSIKGYNQPQHF.

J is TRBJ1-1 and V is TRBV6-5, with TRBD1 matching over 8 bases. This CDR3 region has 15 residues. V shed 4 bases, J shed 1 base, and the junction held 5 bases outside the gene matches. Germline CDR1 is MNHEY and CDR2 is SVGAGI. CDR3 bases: TGTGCCAGCAGTTCTGGGGGACAGGCGAACACTGAAGCTTTCTTT. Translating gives CASSSGGQANTEAFF.

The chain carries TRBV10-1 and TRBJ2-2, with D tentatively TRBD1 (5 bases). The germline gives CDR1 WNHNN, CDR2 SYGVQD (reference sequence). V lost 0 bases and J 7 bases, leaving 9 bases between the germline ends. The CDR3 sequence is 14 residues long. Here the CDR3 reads CASSESLGVGELFF. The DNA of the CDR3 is TGCGCCAGCAGTGAGTCCTTAGGGGTCGGGGAGCTGTTTTTT.

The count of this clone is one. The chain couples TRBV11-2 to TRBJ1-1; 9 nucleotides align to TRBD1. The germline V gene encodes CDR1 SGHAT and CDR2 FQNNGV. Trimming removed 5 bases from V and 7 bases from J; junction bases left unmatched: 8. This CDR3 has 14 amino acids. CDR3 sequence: CASSTTGGRSEAFF. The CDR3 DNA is TGTGCCAGCAGCACAACAGGGGGCCGGAGTGAAGCTTTCTTT.

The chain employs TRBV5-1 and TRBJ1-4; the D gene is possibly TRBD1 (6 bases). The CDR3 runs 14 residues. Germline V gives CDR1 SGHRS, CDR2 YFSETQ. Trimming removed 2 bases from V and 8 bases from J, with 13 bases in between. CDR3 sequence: CASSFGRGDEKLFF. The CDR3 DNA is TGCGCCAGCAGCTTCGGCAGGGGTGACGAAAAACTGTTTTTT.

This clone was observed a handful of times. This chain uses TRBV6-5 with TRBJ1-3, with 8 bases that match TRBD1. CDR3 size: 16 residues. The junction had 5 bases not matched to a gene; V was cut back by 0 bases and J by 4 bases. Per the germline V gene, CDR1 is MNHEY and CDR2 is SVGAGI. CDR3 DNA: TGTGCCAGCAGTTACTCCCAGACAGGGGACGGAAACACCATATATTTT. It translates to CASSYSQTGDGNTIYF.

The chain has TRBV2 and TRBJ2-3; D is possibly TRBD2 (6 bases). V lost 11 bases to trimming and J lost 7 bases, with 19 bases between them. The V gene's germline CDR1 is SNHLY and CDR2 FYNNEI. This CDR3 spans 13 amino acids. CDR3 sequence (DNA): TGTGCCGGTGGTTCTACTAGCTCACATACGCAGTATTTT. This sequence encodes CAGGSTSSHTQYF.

In DNA, the CDR3 is TGTGCCTGGACCGGACTAGCGGGACGGGAGCAGTACTTC. Translating gives CAWTGLAGREQYF. The V gene is TRBV30, the J gene TRBJ2-7; the match to TRBD2 covers 12 bases. This CDR3 is built from 13 residues. V lost 4 bases and J lost 7; bases outside the gene matches: 5. CDR1 GTSNPN and CDR2 SVGIG come from the germline V gene (reference sequence).

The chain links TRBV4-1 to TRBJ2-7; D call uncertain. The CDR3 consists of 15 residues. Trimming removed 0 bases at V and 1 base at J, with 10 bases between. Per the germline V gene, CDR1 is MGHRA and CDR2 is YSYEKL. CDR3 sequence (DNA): TGCGCCAGCAGCCAAGATGTACCCCAGTCCTACGAGCAGTACTTC. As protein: CASSQDVPQSYEQYF.

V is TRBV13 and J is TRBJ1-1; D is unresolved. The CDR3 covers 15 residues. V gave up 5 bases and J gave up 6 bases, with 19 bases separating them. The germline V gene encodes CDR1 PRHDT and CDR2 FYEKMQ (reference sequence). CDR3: CASSIGRGRRAEAFF. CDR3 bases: TGTGCCAGCAGCATCGGCCGAGGGCGCCGTGCTGAAGCTTTCTTT. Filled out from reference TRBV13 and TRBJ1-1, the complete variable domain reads AAGVIQSPRHLIKEKRETATLKCYPIPRHDTVYWYQQGPGQDPQFLISFYEKMQSDKGSIPDRFSAQQFSDYHSELNMSSLELGDSALYFCASSIGRGRRAEAFFGQGTRLTVV.

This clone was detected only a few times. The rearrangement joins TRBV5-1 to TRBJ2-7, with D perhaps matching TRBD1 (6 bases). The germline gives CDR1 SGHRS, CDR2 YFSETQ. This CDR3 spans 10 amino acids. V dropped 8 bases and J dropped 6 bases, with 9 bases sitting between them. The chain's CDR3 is CARQGREQYF. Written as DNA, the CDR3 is TGCGCCAGACAGGGTCGCGAGCAGTACTTC.

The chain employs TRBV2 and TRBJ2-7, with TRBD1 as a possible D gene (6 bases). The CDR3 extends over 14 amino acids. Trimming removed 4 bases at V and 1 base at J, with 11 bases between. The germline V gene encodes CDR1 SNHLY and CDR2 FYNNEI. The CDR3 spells CASSGQATSYEQYF. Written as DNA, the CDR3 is TGTGCCAGCAGTGGACAGGCGACATCCTACGAGCAGTACTTC.